The 25 T cell receptor beta chains presented below share a single source sample, sequenced in a study of cytomegalovirus exposure and HLA in healthy donors. 60 Vbeta and 13 Jbeta primers were used in PCR. Generated by immunoSEQ multiplex PCR, the TCRdb table keeps only in-frame clones and is missing some. The data hold 180,000 or so clones, with 60% to 80% observed a single time. The sequenced material came from PBMCs. These receptors were taken from a man aged 45-60 years in good health and CMV-seropositive.

The chain recombines TRBV6-1 with TRBJ1-5; 7 bases are shared with TRBD1. The V gene's germline CDR1 is MNHNS and CDR2 SASEGT. The V and J ends lost 4 bases and 3 bases, in that order; junction bases with no gene match: 6. This CDR3 region has 15 residues. As DNA, the CDR3 is TGTGCCAGCAGTGGACAGGGCGCTTACAATCAGCCCCAGCATTTT. Its translation is CASSGQGAYNQPQHF.

This rearrangement joins TRBV28 to TRBJ2-2, with D unresolved. Per the germline V gene, CDR1 is MDHEN and CDR2 is SYDVKM. The CDR3 has 15 amino acids. Trimming shortened V by 3 bases and J by 1 base, and 9 bases separated the two germline ends. The CDR3 region is CASSFPPGNTGELFF. CDR3 coding DNA: TGTGCCAGCAGTTTTCCCCCAGGGAACACCGGGGAGCTGTTTTTT.

The chain has TRBV5-1 and TRBJ1-1, with TRBD1 as a possible D gene (5 bases). The CDR3 runs 14 residues. Trimming left V 2 bases short and J 2 bases short, with 10 bases between. The germline gives CDR1 SGHRS, CDR2 YFSETQ. CDR3 coding DNA: TGCGCCAGCAGCTTTGAACAGGCTAACACTGAAGCTTTCTTT. Translated, it gives CASSFEQANTEAFF.

This chain joins TRBV14 and TRBJ2-2, with TRBD2 identical over 8 bases. Germline V lookup: CDR1 SGHDN, CDR2 FVKESK. Losses at the gene ends were 5 bases for V and 0 bases for J; bases not matched to a gene: 14. The CDR3 totals 19 residues. The CDR3, as DNA: TGTGCCAGCAGCGGCAGCGGGGGCCTACCTTTCGCGAACACCGGGGAGCTGTTTTTT. It yields the protein CASSGSGGLPFANTGELFF.

V usage is TRBV5-6 and J usage is TRBJ1-1; TRBD1 is a possible D gene (5 bases). This CDR3 has 14 residues. V was pared by 4 bases and J by 1 base, with 11 bases between. CDR1 and CDR2 from the germline V gene are SGHDT and YYEEEE. The CDR3 loop is CASSRGTANTEAFF. The CDR3 DNA follows: TGTGCCAGCAGCCGGGGGACGGCGAACACTGAAGCTTTCTTT.

This rearrangement joins TRBV11-2 to TRBJ1-2; 9 positions agree with TRBD1. This CDR3 region has 14 residues. The germline gives CDR1 SGHAT, CDR2 FQNNGV. V was clipped by 5 bases and J by 7 bases; unmatched bases: 8. CDR3 DNA sequence: TGTGCCAGCAGCCGACAGGGGGGTTTGGGTGGCTACACCTTC. Residues: CASSRQGGLGGYTF.

This chain connects TRBV2 to TRBJ1-5, with D perhaps matching TRBD1 (5 bases). Trimming took 2 bases from V and 7 from J, leaving 15 bases between them. This CDR3 spans 15 amino acids. Germline V lookup: CDR1 SNHLY, CDR2 FYNNEI. As DNA, the CDR3 is TGTGCCAGCAGTGAAATGGGGGGAGACTTCCAGCCCCAGCATTTT. This sequence encodes CASSEMGGDFQPQHF.

This clone was seen just once. This rearrangement joins TRBV5-4 to TRBJ2-1, with D possibly matching TRBD2 (7 bases). The CDR3 has 16 residues. Germline assignment: CDR1 SGHNT and CDR2 YYREEE (reference sequence). The V end was cut by 4 bases, the J end by 2 bases, with 16 bases between. CDR3: CASSRGASGTYNEQFF. Written as DNA, the CDR3 is TGTGCCAGCAGCCGGGGGGCTAGCGGAACCTACAATGAGCAGTTCTTC.

The rearrangement links TRBV5-1 to TRBJ1-2; possible D gene TRBD1, 6 bases. CDR1 SGHRS and CDR2 YFSETQ come from the germline V gene. The CDR3 length is 13 residues. Trimming left V 5 bases short and J 2 bases short, with 10 bases between. The CDR3 nucleotides are TGCGCCAGCAGTCCCGACAGGAACTATGGCTACACCTTC. It yields the protein CASSPDRNYGYTF. Complete variable domain (other parts from reference TRBV5-1 and TRBJ1-2): KAGVTQTPRYLIKTRGQQVTLSCSPISGHRSVSWYQQTPGQGLQFLFEYFSETQRNKGNFPGRFSGRQFSNSRSEMNVSTLELGDSALYLCASSPDRNYGYTFGSGTRLTVV.

This sequence joins TRBV13 and TRBJ2-1; TRBD2 aligns across 12 bases. Germline V gene data show CDR1 as PRHDT and CDR2 as FYEKMQ (reference sequence). This CDR3 is 19 amino acids long. The junction had 18 bases not matched to a gene; V was cut back by 5 bases and J by 7 bases. CDR3 in amino acids: CASSPRLAGGRGPRNEQFF. The CDR3 DNA reads as TGTGCCAGCAGCCCCAGGCTAGCGGGGGGGCGGGGTCCCCGGAATGAGCAGTTCTTC.

CDR3: CASSSMTGGGETQYF. The CDR3 DNA reads as TGCGCCAGCAGCTCCATGACAGGGGGCGGAGAGACCCAGTACTTC. The genes are TRBV5-1 and TRBJ2-5; the match to TRBD1 covers 10 bases. The CDR3 is made up of 15 amino acids. V dropped 3 bases and J dropped 4; count of bases not matched to a gene: 6. Germline assignment: CDR1 SGHRS and CDR2 YFSETQ.

For this clone: At one end the junction does not follow the germline gene, possibly because of a read error. CDR3 DNA: TGCGCCAGCATCTTGGAAGGTAGCGGGGGTAGCACAGATACGCAGTATTTT. Translated, it gives CASILEGSGGSTDTQYF. V and J are TRBV5-1 and TRBJ2-3; 9 nucleotides align to TRBD2. CDR3 length: 17 residues. Germline CDR1 SGHRS, CDR2 YFSETQ.

The chain recombines TRBV7-9 with TRBJ2-5, with a weak D call TRBD2 (5 bases). V lost 2 bases and J lost 5, with 9 bases in between. Germline assignment: CDR1 SEHNR and CDR2 FQNEAQ (reference sequence). The CDR3 runs to 13 residues. The CDR3 is CASSLMGVETQYF. CDR3 nucleotide sequence: TGTGCCAGCAGCTTAATGGGAGTGGAGACCCAGTACTTC.

This clone has more than one count but fewer than ten. The rearrangement joins TRBV27 to TRBJ1-2, with 8 bases identical to TRBD1. J gave up 6 bases and V 10 bases, and 4 bases lay outside the gene matches. CDR1 is MNHEY, CDR2 SMNVEV, per germline (reference sequence). CDR3 length: 11 residues. CDR3 in DNA: TGTGCCACATGGACAGGGAATGGCTACACCTTC. It specifies CATWTGNGYTF.

V is TRBV2 and J is TRBJ1-5, with TRBD1 identical over 9 bases. J gave up 6 bases and V 5 bases, and 8 bases lay outside the gene matches. The CDR3 spans 15 residues. Per the germline V gene, CDR1 is SNHLY and CDR2 is FYNNEI. This CDR3 reads CASSSTGGGGQPQHF. The CDR3 DNA reads as TGTGCCAGCAGTTCTACAGGGGGCGGTGGTCAGCCCCAGCATTTT.

This clone is a singleton in its sample. DNA for the CDR3: TGTGCCAGTAGTATGATGCGGAGTACGCAGTATTTT. Translation gives CASSMMRSTQYF. This rearrangement joins TRBV19 to TRBJ2-3; D not certain. The CDR3 sequence is 12 residues long. Trimming removed 3 bases at V and 8 bases at J, with 9 bases between. In germline, CDR1 is LNHDA, CDR2 SQIVND (reference sequence).

This clone has just one count. The chain carries TRBV14 and TRBJ2-3, with D perhaps matching TRBD1 (6 bases). Trimming took 2 bases from V and 2 from J, leaving 17 bases between them. This CDR3 region has 17 residues. CDR1 and CDR2 from the germline V gene are SGHDN and FVKESK. For the CDR3, the DNA is TGTGCCAGCAGCCAAAGAGGGGGATTTCATGACACAGATACGCAGTATTTT. It specifies CASSQRGGFHDTDTQYF.

The chain joins TRBV2 to TRBJ2-5, with TRBD1 as a possible D gene (6 bases). Trimming took off 4 bases at V and 7 bases at J, with 10 bases between the two ends. This CDR3 is 12 amino acids long. The germline V gene has CDR1 SNHLY and CDR2 FYNNEI. CDR3 in DNA: TGTGCCAGCAGTGTTAGAGGGGGGACCCAGTACTTC. Its protein product is CASSVRGGTQYF.

Here the CDR3 reads CASSPGQGAYGYTF. In DNA form, the CDR3 reads TGCGCCAGCAGCCCTGGACAGGGGGCTTATGGCTACACCTTC. The chain uses TRBV5-1 and TRBJ1-2; 11 nucleotides align to TRBD1. J gave up 5 bases and V 4 bases, and 4 bases lay outside the gene matches. Germline V gene sequence: CDR1 SGHRS, CDR2 YFSETQ. There are 14 residues in the CDR3.

V and J are TRBV2 and TRBJ1-1; a possible D gene is TRBD1 (6 bases). CDR1 is SNHLY and CDR2 is FYNNEI in the germline V gene. V was clipped by 8 bases and J by 0 bases, with 13 bases between them. The CDR3 runs to 14 residues. The CDR3 sequence: CASVRTAMNTEAFF. CDR3 DNA: TGTGCCAGCGTTAGGACAGCTATGAACACTGAAGCTTTCTTT.

The chain recombines TRBV5-8 with TRBJ2-5, with 10 bases that match TRBD1. The CDR3 has 14 amino acids. With 4 bases clipped from V and 3 bases from J, the junction kept 3 bases outside the gene matches. Germline V lookup: CDR1 SGHTS, CDR2 YDEGEE. CDR3 region: CASSPGTGEETQYF. CDR3 DNA sequence: TGTGCCAGCAGCCCAGGGACAGGGGAAGAGACCCAGTACTTC. The entire variable domain, with the rest obtained from reference TRBV5-8 and TRBJ2-5, is as follows: EAGVTQSPTHLIKTRGQQATLRCSPISGHTSVYWYQQALGLGLQFLLWYDEGEERNRGNFPPRFSGRQFPNYSSELNVNALELEDSALYLCASSPGTGEETQYFGPGTRLLVL.

V and J are TRBV9 and TRBJ2-2; 8 bases agree with TRBD2. Germline V lookup: CDR1 SGDLS, CDR2 YYNGEE. The CDR3 is 14 amino acids. Germline trimming cut 6 bases from V and 2 bases from J; bases unmatched to any gene: 3. CDR3: CASNSGGNTGELFF. CDR3 in DNA: TGTGCCAGCAACAGCGGGGGCAACACCGGGGAGCTGTTTTTT. Combining the CDR3 with reference TRBV9 and TRBJ2-2 gives the whole variable domain DSGVTQTPKHLITATGQRVTLRCSPRSGDLSVYWYQQSLDQGLQFLIQYYNGEERAKGNILERFSAQQFPDLHSELNLSSLELGDSALYFCASNSGGNTGELFFGEGSRLTVL.

V usage is TRBV5-1 and J usage is TRBJ1-2, with 11 bases identical to TRBD1. CDR3 length: 15 amino acids. V dropped 6 bases and J dropped 4; count of bases not matched to a gene: 8. CDR1 and CDR2 (germline): SGHRS, YFSETQ. CDR3 in DNA: TGCGCCAGCACCCCGGACAGGGGGCTCGGCTATGGCTACACCTTC. As protein: CASTPDRGLGYGYTF.

This clone was found a few times. The chain joins TRBV11-3 to TRBJ2-2; D remains ambiguous. CDR3 size: 17 residues. Germline loops: CDR1 SGHNT, CDR2 YENEEA. With 1 base removed from V and 2 bases from J, the gap between germline ends came to 14 bases. The CDR3 reads CASSLGATITNTGELFF. DNA of the CDR3: TGTGCCAGCAGCTTAGGGGCCACGATTACTAACACCGGGGAGCTGTTTTTT.

This rearrangement joins TRBV28 to TRBJ1-1; D gene uncertain. Trimming stripped 3 bases from V and 0 bases from J, with 20 bases between. CDR1 and CDR2 from the germline V gene are MDHEN and SYDVKM. The CDR3 has 18 residues. CDR3 sequence: CASSFKGQYYGMNTEAFF. Here the CDR3 DNA reads TGTGCCAGCAGTTTCAAAGGGCAGTATTACGGGATGAACACTGAAGCTTTCTTT.